This TCR beta chain was found in a study of blood T cell repertoires in COVID-19. Background on the study: Samples of COVID-19 (acute and convalescent) were obtained from the United States, Italy and Spain. PBMCs, B-cell-depleted T cells, or T cells were the source of the cDNA or gDNA that made up the material.

In the authors' workflow: Amplification with reference gene primers provided the estimates of nucleated cell counts. Assay: immunoSEQ multiplex PCR; the TCRdb copy retains only in-frame clones and omits some. That table supplies the V and J calls and clone size; D and trimming were determined from the DNA. The sample comprises more than 200,000 clones, about 87% of which are singletons, and over 1.5% rests with the top ten. The clonotype comes from a man aged 70 or older with acute or convalescent COVID-19. The specimen was peripheral blood.

The CDR3 loop reads CASSQPGLAEGNEQFF. Here the CDR3 DNA reads TGTGCCAGCTCACAACCGGGACTAGCGGAAGGGAATGAGCAGTTCTTC. V and J are TRBV18 and TRBJ2-1; 11 nucleotides match TRBD2. This CDR3 is 16 amino acids long. CDR1 KGHSH and CDR2 LQKENI come from the germline V gene. With V trimmed by 4 bases and J by 7 bases, 9 bases remained unmatched. Combining the CDR3 with reference TRBV18 and TRBJ2-1 gives the whole variable domain NAGVMQNPRHLVRRRGQEARLRCSPMKGHSHVYWYRQLPEEGLKFMVYLQKENIIDESGMPKERFSAEFPKEGPSILRIQQVVRGDSAAYFCASSQPGLAEGNEQFFGPGTRLTVL.